This entry lists 29 T cell receptor beta chains sequenced from one sample in a study of T cell clonotyping in hematopoietic cell transplantation. Time point here: recipient sample about 28 days before transplant, after cytoreduction. Clones were sequenced by immunoSEQ multiplex PCR, and TCRdb holds only the in-frame ones, with some missing. The table lists 45,000 or so clones, approximately 78% of them singletons. The specimen was peripheral blood mononuclear cells, collected before stem cell transplant. The receptor set was obtained from a man aged 60 to 69 with myelodysplastic syndrome. Some clones in this sample may be carry-over from other donors' samples.

The rearrangement joins TRBV30 to TRBJ1-1; D is ambiguous. The CDR3 length is 12 residues. Germline-derived CDR1 and CDR2 are GTSNPN and SVGIG (reference sequence). V lost 6 bases and J lost 1, with 9 bases in between. The CDR3 sequence: CACQARNTEAFF. In DNA, the CDR3 is TGTGCCTGCCAGGCTAGGAACACTGAAGCTTTCTTT.

V gene TRBV11-1 combines with J gene TRBJ1-1; TRBD1 aligns across 8 bases. Losses at the gene ends were 5 bases for V and 4 bases for J; bases not matched to a gene: 9. CDR1 is SGHAT and CDR2 is FQDESV in the germline V gene (reference sequence). This CDR3 is 15 amino acids long. CDR3 sequence (DNA): TGTGCCAGCAGCCCAGGGACAGGTATTATCACTGAAGCTTTCTTT. Protein product: CASSPGTGIITEAFF. Variable domain in full (rest from reference TRBV11-1 and TRBJ1-1): EAEVAQSPRYKITEKSQAVAFWCDPISGHATLYWYRQILGQGPELLVQFQDESVVDDSQLPKDRFSAERLKGVDSTLKIQPAELGDSAMYLCASSPGTGIITEAFFGQGTRLTVV.

The V gene is TRBV6-5, the J gene TRBJ1-3; D remains unclear. V lost 5 bases and J 0 bases, leaving 11 bases between the germline ends. CDR1 and CDR2 from the germline V gene are MNHEY and SVGAGI. The CDR3 totals 15 residues. The CDR3 region is CASSTPDNSGNTIYF. Here the CDR3 DNA reads TGTGCCAGCAGTACCCCTGATAACTCTGGAAACACCATATATTTT.

This chain connects TRBV7-2 to TRBJ2-1, with 8 nucleotides matching TRBD2. The germline gives CDR1 SGHTA, CDR2 FQGNSA. Unmatched junction bases numbered 7, after V lost 1 base and J lost 8 bases. The CDR3 extends over 15 amino acids. CDR3: CASSLGARGGDEQFF. As DNA, the CDR3 is TGTGCCAGCAGCTTAGGAGCACGGGGGGGGGATGAGCAGTTCTTC.

The chain has TRBV5-6 and TRBJ2-5, with 12 bases identical to TRBD2. Looked up from germline, CDR1 is SGHDT and CDR2 is YYEEEE. The CDR3 spans 17 residues. J gave up 0 bases and V 4 bases, and 7 bases lay outside the gene matches. The CDR3 DNA sequence: TGTGCCAGCAGCCGACTAGCGGGGGAACTGTACCAAGAGACCCAGTACTTC. The encoded protein is CASSRLAGELYQETQYF.

V gene TRBV14 combines with J gene TRBJ1-2; D is undetermined. Trimming removed 0 bases at V and 0 bases at J, with 8 bases between. There are 15 residues in the CDR3. Germline V gives CDR1 SGHDN, CDR2 FVKESK. The CDR3 loop reads CASSQDLTTNYGYTF. The CDR3 region has the DNA TGTGCCAGCAGCCAAGATCTCACGACTAACTATGGCTACACCTTC.

V gene TRBV30 combines with J gene TRBJ1-1; 7 nucleotides line up with TRBD1. The V gene's germline CDR1 is GTSNPN and CDR2 SVGIG (reference sequence). The CDR3 is made up of 15 amino acids. The V gene end was trimmed by 4 bases and the J gene end by 4 bases; junction bases not matched to a gene: 12. The CDR3 sequence: CAWNRDSWGGTEAFF. As DNA, the CDR3 is TGTGCCTGGAACCGGGACAGTTGGGGAGGCACTGAAGCTTTCTTT.

This clone was seen just once. The gene calls are TRBV7-2 and TRBJ1-2; 12 positions match TRBD1. Germline trimming cut 1 base from V and 8 bases from J; bases unmatched to any gene: 8. Per the germline V gene, CDR1 is SGHTA and CDR2 is FQGNSA. CDR3 length: 16 residues. The CDR3 DNA reads as TGTGCCAGCAGCTTAGTATTGGGACAGGGGGCATCCGGCTACACCTTC. It is translated as CASSLVLGQGASGYTF. The full variable domain, in which reference TRBV7-2 and TRBJ1-2 provide the parts outside the CDR3, is GAGVSQSPSNKVTEKGKDVELRCDPISGHTALYWYRQSLGQGLEFLIYFQGNSAPDKSGLPSDRFSAERTGGSVSTLTIQRTQQEDSAVYLCASSLVLGQGASGYTFGSGTRLTVV.

The table lists this clone with a count of one. V usage is TRBV6-5 and J usage is TRBJ1-2; 11 positions agree with TRBD1. The trim removed 5 bases at V and 3 bases at J, leaving 2 bases unmatched. CDR3 length: 14 residues. CDR1 is MNHEY, CDR2 SVGAGI, per germline. CDR3 sequence reads: CASSGTGGDYGYTF. The DNA for the CDR3 is TGTGCCAGCAGTGGGACAGGGGGTGACTATGGCTACACCTTC.

The chain employs TRBV6-1 and TRBJ2-7; D possibly corresponds to TRBD1 (6 bases). Trimming took 8 bases from V and 3 from J, leaving 14 bases between them. The germline gives CDR1 MNHNS, CDR2 SASEGT. The CDR3 spans 13 residues. CDR3 nucleotide sequence: TGTGCCAGCGGTAGGGACATTTACTACGAGCAGTACTTC. Translation gives CASGRDIYYEQYF.

The V and J genes are TRBV19 and TRBJ2-1; 9 nucleotides align to TRBD2. The CDR3 is 14 residues long. CDR1 and CDR2 (germline): LNHDA, SQIVND (reference sequence). V was clipped by 7 bases and J by 9 bases; unmatched bases: 10. The CDR3 sequence is CASNGASGVGEQFF. The CDR3 nucleotides read TGTGCCAGTAACGGGGCTAGCGGGGTGGGTGAGCAGTTCTTC.

This CDR3 is CAWRALPGQGAIYGYTF. The DNA of the CDR3 is TGTGCCTGGAGGGCCCTACCGGGACAGGGGGCCATCTATGGCTACACCTTC. The chain uses TRBV30 and TRBJ1-2, with 12 bases that match TRBD1. CDR3 length: 17 residues. In germline, CDR1 is GTSNPN, CDR2 SVGIG (reference sequence). The ends lost 3 bases at V and 4 bases at J; junction bases unmatched: 12.

This clone was seen only once. This chain joins TRBV19 and TRBJ1-5; perhaps TRBD1 as D (5 bases). CDR1 is LNHDA and CDR2 is SQIVND in the germline V gene (reference sequence). Trimming shortened V by 4 bases and J by 6 bases, and 16 bases separated the two germline ends. The CDR3 has 15 amino acids. The DNA of the CDR3 is TGTGCCAGTAGTACCGGGGCAGGGTCACGTCAGCCCCAGCATTTT. Protein sequence: CASSTGAGSRQPQHF.

The sample holds a few counts of this clone. This chain connects TRBV7-9 to TRBJ1-1; D is uncertain. From germline, CDR1 is SEHNR and CDR2 FQNEAQ (reference sequence). The CDR3 is 14 residues long. The V end lost 5 bases, the J end lost 0 bases, and 10 bases lay between the germline ends. CDR3 nucleotide sequence: TGTGCCAGCAGCCAGAACGGAATGAACACTGAAGCTTTCTTT. Residues: CASSQNGMNTEAFF.

The chain links TRBV4-2 to TRBJ1-5; D may be TRBD1 (5 bases). The length of the CDR3 is 15 residues. Trimming removed 1 base at V and 6 bases at J, with 13 bases between. CDR1 LGHNA and CDR2 YNFKEQ come from the germline V gene. CDR3 sequence reads: CASSQGPGSSQPQHF. The CDR3 DNA follows: TGTGCCAGCAGCCAAGGCCCAGGGTCGAGTCAGCCCCAGCATTTT.

The gene calls are TRBV4-3 and TRBJ2-3; D remains unclear. Germline CDR1 LGHNA, CDR2 YSLEER. The CDR3 totals 13 residues. Trimming removed 0 bases from V and 5 bases from J, with 6 bases in between. CDR3 coding DNA: TGCGCCAGCAGCCAAGAAATTCTAGATACGCAGTATTTT. It yields the protein CASSQEILDTQYF.

This clone was observed a few times. The V gene is TRBV18, the J gene TRBJ2-2; tentatively, D is TRBD2 (6 bases). CDR1 is KGHSH, CDR2 LQKENI, per germline. CDR3 length: 14 residues. The V and J ends lost 3 bases and 3 bases respectively, with 8 bases between them. CDR3 sequence (DNA): TGTGCCAGCTCACCCGCGGGGTACACCGGGGAGCTGTTTTTT. It encodes CASSPAGYTGELFF.

The chain uses TRBV19 and TRBJ1-6; 7 bases agree with TRBD1. The CDR3 is 16 residues long. Trimming at V came to 6 bases and at J to 6 bases, leaving 11 bases not matched to a gene. The germline CDR1 and CDR2 sequences are LNHDA and SQIVND (reference sequence). The CDR3 here is CASSRGWAGGNSPLHF. CDR3 DNA: TGTGCCAGTAGCCGGGGCTGGGCAGGGGGTAATTCACCCCTCCACTTT.

The chain has TRBV19 and TRBJ1-1; possible D gene TRBD1, 5 bases. CDR1 LNHDA and CDR2 SQIVND come from the germline V gene (reference sequence). V dropped 5 bases and J dropped 6 bases, with 19 bases sitting between them. The CDR3 runs to 15 residues. CDR3 nucleotides: TGTGCCAGTAGTGGGGCGCCAGGGATAATTTCTGAAGCTTTCTTT. The encoded protein is CASSGAPGIISEAFF.

This chain uses TRBV7-2 with TRBJ1-5; 11 positions agree with TRBD1. Germline CDR1 SGHTA, CDR2 FQGNSA. With V trimmed by 3 bases and J by 9 bases, 7 bases remained unmatched. The CDR3 is made up of 15 amino acids. For the CDR3, the DNA is TGTGCCAGCAGCTTGGACAGGGGGCGTAACACGCCCCAGCATTTT. Encoded protein: CASSLDRGRNTPQHF.

V gene TRBV7-3 combines with J gene TRBJ2-1; D could derive from TRBD1 or TRBD2 (5 bases each). Germline CDR1 is SGHTA and CDR2 is FQGTGA. The CDR3 totals 14 residues. Trimming took 4 bases from V and 7 from J, leaving 14 bases between them. The CDR3 region is CASSSSGTVNEQFF. The CDR3, as DNA: TGTGCCAGCAGCTCTTCCGGGACGGTAAATGAGCAGTTCTTC.

The V call is TRBV28, the J call TRBJ1-2; 9 bases align to TRBD1. With 2 bases clipped from V and 8 bases from J, the junction kept 9 bases outside the gene matches. This CDR3 comprises 15 residues. CDR1 MDHEN and CDR2 SYDVKM come from the germline V gene. The CDR3 DNA follows: TGTGCCAGCAGTTTAGCCGGGACAGGGAGTGAAGGCTACACCTTC. Its protein is CASSLAGTGSEGYTF.

The chain is built from TRBV5-4 and TRBJ1-1; the D is unclear. The germline V gene encodes CDR1 SGHNT and CDR2 YYREEE (reference sequence). The CDR3 consists of 10 residues. Trimming removed 4 bases from V and 7 bases from J, with 5 bases in between. The CDR3 region is CASSPFEAFF. CDR3 DNA: TGTGCCAGCAGCCCGTTTGAAGCTTTCTTT.

The chain links TRBV19 to TRBJ2-5; D unclear. The CDR3 loop spans 14 amino acids. Germline assignment: CDR1 LNHDA and CDR2 SQIVND (reference sequence). Trimming took off 2 bases at V and 3 bases at J, with 10 bases between the two ends. CDR3 amino acids: CASSIRAGKETQYF. The CDR3 DNA is TGTGCCAGTAGTATACGGGCAGGAAAAGAGACCCAGTACTTC.

The chain carries TRBV13 and TRBJ1-6; D is unresolved. Trimming took off 0 bases at V and 0 bases at J, with 6 bases between the two ends. The CDR3 spans 16 residues. CDR1 is PRHDT and CDR2 is FYEKMQ in the germline V gene (reference sequence). CDR3 sequence (DNA): TGTGCCAGCAGCTTAGGAGATAGCTCCTATAATTCACCCCTCCACTTT. Its protein product is CASSLGDSSYNSPLHF.

The chain has TRBV28 and TRBJ1-1; D gene uncertain. CDR1 MDHEN and CDR2 SYDVKM come from the germline V gene. The CDR3 is made up of 14 amino acids. The ends were cut back, 2 bases at V and 1 base at J, with 8 bases in the middle. CDR3 region: CASSLPGRNTEAFF. Here the CDR3 DNA reads TGTGCCAGCAGTTTACCCGGCAGGAACACTGAAGCTTTCTTT.

The chain has TRBV10-3 and TRBJ2-2; D is perhaps TRBD1 (5 bases). V lost 5 bases to trimming and J lost 11 bases, with 15 bases between them. The CDR3 is made up of 13 amino acids. Germline V gives CDR1 ENHRY, CDR2 SYGVKD. The CDR3 coding sequence is TGTGCCATCAGTACTTCGACAGCGTTTGAGCTGTTTTTT. It codes for CAISTSTAFELFF.

The V gene is TRBV6-5, the J gene TRBJ1-5, with D possibly matching TRBD1 (6 bases). The germline V gene encodes CDR1 MNHEY and CDR2 SVGAGI. The CDR3 is 14 residues long. The V end lost 5 bases, the J end lost 4 bases, and 12 bases lay between the germline ends. The DNA of the CDR3 is TGTGCCAGCAGTCAGACAGGCCTAAATCAGCCCCAGCATTTT. This sequence encodes CASSQTGLNQPQHF.

The chain uses TRBV19 and TRBJ2-1; TRBD1 is a possible D gene (6 bases). The germline V and J ends were trimmed by 10 bases and 3 bases, with 16 bases remaining between them. The germline V gene encodes CDR1 LNHDA and CDR2 SQIVND (reference sequence). The CDR3 spans 14 residues. CDR3 amino acids: CATGQGLHYNEQFF. The DNA of the CDR3 is TGTGCCACCGGGCAGGGGTTACACTACAATGAGCAGTTCTTC.